This T cell receptor beta chain was captured in a study of T-cell memory formation after mild COVID-19 (dated by TCRdb to about 2021). In terms of the full investigation: TCR sequence clusters from the two donors were largely donor specific. In a couple of donors, T-cell clones that expanded and contracted after mild COVID-19 were tracked by sequencing TCRalpha and TCRbeta repertoires over time. Two young, previously healthy adult volunteers, one female and one male, were included in the cohort.

The run used an Illumina NovaSeq 6000. cDNA libraries for TCRalpha and TCRbeta were prepared by 5'RACE using constant-segment primers, with sample barcodes and unique molecular identifiers added. RNA was extracted from every sample with Trizol reagent. The libraries were amplified in two PCR steps, and the second step added a second sample barcode and Illumina TruSeq adapters. Sequencing of the libraries was done on an Illumina NovaSeq, producing 2 x 150 bp paired-end reads. Regarding the original processing steps: Demultiplexing of reads and collapsing into UMI-guided consensus sequences were performed with migec v1.2.7. Using mixcr v2.1.11, the UMI consensuses were aligned to TRA and TRB V and J templates and assembled into clonotypes. Clonotypes were classified as expanded or contracted when called significant by both edgeR and NoisET, with noise models trained on biological replicates. edgeR calls used a false discovery rate-adjusted p below 0.01 and a log2 fold-change threshold of 1. As an exploratory analysis of dynamics, max-normalized trajectories of the 1000 most abundant clonotypes were examined with PCA combined with hierarchical clustering. Each responding clone was given a CD4 or CD8 phenotype based on the CD4+ and CD8+ repertoires, which had been sequenced separately. TCRdb passed the public sequencing reads through fastp at Q25 and MiXCR, retaining productive beta sequences. Merged by CDR3 protein, the rows form single entries marked with the most common genes and DNA. TCRdb's processing, not the authors', yielded these V and J calls. The sample records about 620,000 distinct CDR3 sequences, 18% of which are singletons. The ten top clones hold approximately 12% of the sample.

Ficoll-Paque density gradient centrifugation was used to isolate PBMCs. Via the germline V gene, CDR1 is SGHTA and CDR2 FQGNSA. Measured from the cysteine to the phenylalanine, the CDR3 is 14 residues long. Left in the record is the CDR3 DNA by itself, 42 bases read in frame from the first base. V is clipped by 6 bases and J by 7 bases, and the sequence between their germline boundaries is 18 bases long. Notes on this clonotype: Its antigen is still unknown. No much larger clone is present one base from it, and per-base qualities are unavailable.

The research as a whole found: Some responding clones were found in pre-infection memory, which suggests that pre-existing cross-reactive memory T cells took part in the SARS-CoV-2 response. Contracting CD4+ clones appeared mostly in the CM and EM memory subsets, whereas CD8+ clones were enriched in EMRA. SARS-CoV-2 specificity was not confirmed for the second-wave clones peaking on day 37. Only a couple of mild cases were covered by the study, and larger cohorts that include severe cases with pre-infection samples were considered necessary. Clones that contracted from day 15 to 85 showed balanced CD4/CD8 phenotypes, whereas a second wave of clones that expanded from day 15 to 37 leaned towards CD4+.

The TCR comes from an adult woman who had mild COVID-19 (a few samples of this study predate the infection). The sample titles of this study are shuffled in the database, so cell type and time point are left out; the donor was told from shared clones. The sample was PBMCs or a T cell subset sorted from them (not recorded which). The chain is encoded by TRBV7-2 joined to TRBJ2-5; possibly the D gene is TRBD2, per 6 matching bases. The CDR3 protein is CASSPKGGPGTQYF. The DNA sequence is as follows: TGTGCCAGCAGTCCCAAGGGAGGTCCGGGGACCCAGTACTTC.